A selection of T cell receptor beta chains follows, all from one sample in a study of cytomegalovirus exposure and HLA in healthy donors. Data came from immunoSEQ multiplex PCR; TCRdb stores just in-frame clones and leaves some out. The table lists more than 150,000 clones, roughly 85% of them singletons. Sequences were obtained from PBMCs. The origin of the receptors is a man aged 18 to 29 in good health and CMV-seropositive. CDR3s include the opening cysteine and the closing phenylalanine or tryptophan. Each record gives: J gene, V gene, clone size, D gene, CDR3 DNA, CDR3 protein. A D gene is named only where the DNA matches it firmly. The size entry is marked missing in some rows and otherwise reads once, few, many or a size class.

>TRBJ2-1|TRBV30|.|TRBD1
TGTGCCTCGGTCCGGGACAGGGTCGTAAATGAGCAGTTCTTC
CASVRDRVVNEQFF
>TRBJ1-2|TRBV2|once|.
TGTGCCAGCAGTCAACAGGGAAAGAATGGCTACACCTTC
CASSQQGKNGYTF
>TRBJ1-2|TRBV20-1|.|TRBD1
TGCGCTACAGGGGGTTATGGCTACACCTTC
CATGGYGYTF
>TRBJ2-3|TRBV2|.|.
TGTGCCAGCAGTGAAGCGCTATTTCTCCAGGGCACAGATACGCAGTATTTT
CASSEALFLQGTDTQYF
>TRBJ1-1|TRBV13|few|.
TGTGCCAGCAGCCTAAGGAGGAACACTGAAGCTTTCTTT
CASSLRRNTEAFF
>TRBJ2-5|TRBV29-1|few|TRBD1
TGCAGCGTCGCCGGACAGGGACGGACCCAGTACTTC
CSVAGQGRTQYF
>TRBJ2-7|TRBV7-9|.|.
.
CASSSSTTLGYEQYF
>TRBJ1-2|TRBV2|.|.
TGTGCCAGCAATCGGCCGGGGTATGGCTACACCTTC
CASNRPGYGYTF
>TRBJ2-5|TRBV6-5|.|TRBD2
TGTGCCAGCAGTTACTCGCGACTAGCCGTAGAGCAGTACTTC
CASSYSRLAVEQYF
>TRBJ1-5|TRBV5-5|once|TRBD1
TGTGCCAGCAGCTTGCATCAGGGGGGCAATCAGCCCCAGCATTTT
CASSLHQGGNQPQHF